Given below is one TCR beta chain in context. The sample comes from a study of yellow fever vaccine responses in identical twins. The CDR3 has 15 amino acids. CDR1 WNHNN and CDR2 SYGVQD come from the germline V gene (reference sequence). V was trimmed by 5 bases and J by 8 bases, leaving 19 bases between them. TCRdb re-derived calls from the RT-PCR reads in MiXCR, one entry per CDR3 protein. The sample has more than 2,000 distinct CDR3 sequences, around 85% seen once. Sequencing was performed on T cells from blood (PBMCs), unsorted or a sorted subset (not recorded which), taken before or after yellow fever vaccination (not recorded which). The chain couples TRBV10-1 to TRBJ2-1; D may be TRBD2 (6 bases). This TCR came from a young woman who received the yellow fever vaccine. CDR3 sequence (DNA): TGCGCCAGCAGTCCTTCCGCCCGGGAGTACGATGAGCAGTTCTTC. Translated: CASSPSAREYDEQFF.